Listed below are T cell receptor beta chains from one sample, sequenced in a study of cytomegalovirus exposure and HLA in healthy donors. Profiled with immunoSEQ multiplex PCR; TCRdb holds only in-frame clones, not every one. The repertoire consists of roughly 150,000 clones, with 81% occurring once and the leading ten covering around 1.3%. The specimen was PBMCs. These receptors originate from a man aged 45-65 years in good health and CMV-seropositive. Both conserved end residues are part of each CDR3. The D gene is left open where the match is weak.

TRBV18	TRBJ2-7	-	TGTGCCAGCTCACCCCAGGGCCCCTACGAGCAGTACTTC	CASSPQGPYEQYF
TRBV2	TRBJ2-3	TRBD1	TGTGCCAGCCGGGACAGGGGGGGGTCAGATACGCAGTATTTT	CASRDRGGSDTQYF
TRBV5-1	TRBJ1-1	-	TGCGCCAGCAGCTTGGGTGGGGGCTGGGCTGAAGCTTTCTTT	CASSLGGGWAEAFF
TRBV5-6	TRBJ1-1	TRBD1	TGTGCCAGCAGCTCCATGGACAGGGGGGCCACTGAAGCTTTCTTT	CASSSMDRGATEAFF
TRBV5-1	TRBJ2-1	TRBD2	TGCGCCAGCAGCAATAGCGGGAGGGGGGATGAGCAGTTCTTC	CASSNSGRGDEQFF
TRBV9	TRBJ2-1	-	TGTGCCAGCAGCGTAGGGCGGGACTACAATGAGCAGTTCTTC	CASSVGRDYNEQFF
TRBV7-8	TRBJ1-2	-	TGTGCCAGCAGCCCTCAGGCCGGGGGCTATGGCTACACCTTC	CASSPQAGGYGYTF
TRBV12-5	TRBJ2-1	-	TGTGCTAGTGGTGTTAATAACAATGAGCAGTTCTTC	CASGVNNNEQFF
TRBV11-3	TRBJ2-2	-	TGTGCCAGCAGCTTATTTCAGAACACCGGGGAGCTGTTTTTT	CASSLFQNTGELFF
TRBV11-2	TRBJ2-1	-	TGTGCCAGCAGCATACAGGGCCAGTACAATGAGCAGTTCTTC	CASSIQGQYNEQFF
TRBV5-4	TRBJ2-1	TRBD2	TGTGCCAGCAGCTTGCAAGCGGGAGAGGTGTACAATGAGCAGTTCTTC	CASSLQAGEVYNEQFF
TRBV7-6	TRBJ1-3	-	TGTGCCAGCAGCTTATGGGGGGGGATTCTGGCTGGAAACACCATATATTTT	CASSLWGGILAGNTIYF
TRBV4-1	TRBJ2-1	TRBD2	TGCGCCAGCAGCCTAGCGGGGGGAAACTACAATGAGCAGTTCTTC	CASSLAGGNYNEQFF
TRBV7-7	TRBJ2-3	TRBD2	TGTGCTAGCAGCTCCCTAGCGGGAGCAGATACGCAGTATTTT	CASSSLAGADTQYF
TRBV21-1	TRBJ2-3	-	TGTGCCAGCAGCAGTGGGGACTTCACAGATACGCAGTATTTT	CASSSGDFTDTQYF
TRBV5-1	TRBJ1-6	TRBD1	TGCGCCAGCAGCTTGGCCGGACAGGAGTCCTATAATTCACCCCTCCACTTT	CASSLAGQESYNSPLHF
TRBV19	TRBJ2-1	-	TGTGCCAGTATGGGCCGTGGCCTTCAGTACAATGAGCAGTTCTTC	CASMGRGLQYNEQFF
TRBV6-6	TRBJ1-2	-	TGTGCCAGCAGTCAGGGACTTTATGGCTACACCTTC	CASSQGLYGYTF
TRBV11-3	TRBJ2-3	TRBD2	TGTGCCAGCAGCTTACGGGGGGGCCCAGATACGCAGTATTTT	CASSLRGGPDTQYF